This TCR beta chain is from a study of Ad26.COV2.S vaccination and SARS-CoV-2 variants. V was pared by 4 bases and J by 9 bases, with 7 bases of the junction left unmatched. CDR3 length equals 15 residues. The germline CDR1 and CDR2 sequences are SGHRS and YFSETQ. Comment on this clone: What it binds is not known.

Indicated treatment: 19 received Ad26.COV2.S at low or high dose, single or two shots; five or six received placebo; per-sample allocation not given. Sampling was performed 63 days after the first vaccine or placebo injection. TCRdb's copy holds only in-frame clones and misses some; the assay was immunoSEQ multiplex PCR. In the table there are about 280,000 clones, 70% to 90% of which are singletons. Study-level points and caveats: The breadth of spike-specific CD8+ and CD4+ T cell responses after vaccination was reportedly substantial.

The receptor was derived from a person aged 18-65 years who received the Ad26.COV2.S COVID-19 vaccine or a placebo. The chain links TRBV5-1 to TRBJ2-1; 13 bases are a match to TRBD2. This specimen consisted of peripheral blood, obtained in a trial of Ad26.COV2.S vaccine versus placebo. The DNA of the CDR3 is TGCGCCAGCAGCACCGGGACTAGCGGGACAAGTGAGCAGTTCTTC. Amino acid sequence: CASSTGTSGTSEQFF. Combining the CDR3 with reference TRBV5-1 and TRBJ2-1 gives the whole variable domain KAGVTQTPRYLIKTRGQQVTLSCSPISGHRSVSWYQQTPGQGLQFLFEYFSETQRNKGNFPGRFSGRQFSNSRSEMNVSTLELGDSALYLCASSTGTSGTSEQFFGPGTRLTVL.